This T cell receptor (beta chain) was recorded in a study of T cells after yellow fever vaccination (dated by TCRdb to the late 2010s). About the investigation overall: The SMART-Seq v4 Ultra Low Input RNA kit was used to prepare libraries from fractions with low cell numbers. To follow T-cell clones before and after primary and booster YFV17D yellow fever vaccination, bulk TCR alpha and beta repertoires were sequenced over time. The cohort comprised two healthy male donors, one aged 18 to 30 and one aged 30 to 39 years. Blood was drawn at multiple timepoints before and after primary and secondary immunization, with bulk PBMC replicates and cell subsets isolated. Points the paper makes about the study in general: Computational filtering was required because FACS-sorted repertoires could contain abundant contaminating clonotypes from the bulk population. Because the study included only two donors, the extent to which the findings can be generalized is limited. Compared with the primary T-cell response, the secondary T-cell response was weaker but faster, peaking on day 5 rather than day 15. A small fraction of clonotypes appeared in both the CD4 and CD8 compartments, likely as a result of convergent recombination. Most clones expanded after primary vaccination were re-detected after the booster (just under 97% of CD4 and more than 70% of CD8), suggesting broad memory maintenance.

The instrument was an Illumina NovaSeq 6000. TCR cDNA was synthesized by 5'RACE template switching, through which a universal primer site and unique molecular identifiers were introduced. Priming for cDNA synthesis came from both the TCR alpha and TCR beta constant segments. Library amplification involved two PCR steps, and the second step added sample barcodes and sequencing adapters. Sequencing of the libraries was done on either Illumina HiSeq 2500 (2x100 bp) or NovaSeq (2x150 bp). In the source study's methods: Demultiplexing of reads and collapsing into UMI consensus sequences were performed with MIGEC, and V(D)J alignment was carried out with MiXCR. Clonotypes responding to the vaccine were identified with edgeR on replicate PBMC samples, with the criteria of FDR below 0.01 and a log2 fold change above 5 up to day 15. Each bulk clonotype was labeled CD4 or CD8 based on which sequenced repertoire, CD4 or CD8, contained the clonotype at higher abundance. Using fastp at Q25 and MiXCR, TCRdb reprocessed the public reads and kept productive beta chains. Each entry is one CDR3 protein sequence, shown with its most common DNA and genes. These V and J calls originate from TCRdb's pipeline instead of the authors' own analysis. The sample records about 240,000 distinct CDR3 sequences, approximately 3.8% of which are singletons. The ten top clones hold around 20% of the sample.

This clonotype was observed many times. What antigen it recognizes has not been identified. No base quality values were provided; no much bigger clone lies one nucleotide off. Taken with the paper, the label for treatment or condition translates to: live attenuated yellow fever vaccine strain. At each blood-draw timepoint, two biological replicates of bulk PBMCs were collected. PBMCs were isolated from peripheral blood using a standard Ficoll-Paque protocol. TriZol was used to extract RNA from bulk PBMCs, CD4 and CD8 fractions, and dextramer-positive and dextramer-negative fractions. The CDR3 sequence holds 12 residues, the cysteine and phenylalanine included. Solely the CDR3 DNA is kept, with 36 bases framed from the first base. Sequences MDHEN (CDR1) and SYDVKM (CDR2) are obtained from the germline V gene. V loses 11 bases, J loses 6 bases, and the germline ends lie 16 bases apart.

The chain is encoded by TRBV28 joined to TRBJ1-1; possibly the D gene is TRBD1, per 5 matching bases. This clonotype originated in a man younger than 35 who received the YFV17D yellow fever vaccine. This specimen consisted of PBMCs, obtained 15 days after the yellow fever booster vaccination. The CDR3 protein: CACWRGASEAFF. DNA sequence: TGTGCCTGTTGGAGGGGCGCGTCTGAAGCTTTCTTT.